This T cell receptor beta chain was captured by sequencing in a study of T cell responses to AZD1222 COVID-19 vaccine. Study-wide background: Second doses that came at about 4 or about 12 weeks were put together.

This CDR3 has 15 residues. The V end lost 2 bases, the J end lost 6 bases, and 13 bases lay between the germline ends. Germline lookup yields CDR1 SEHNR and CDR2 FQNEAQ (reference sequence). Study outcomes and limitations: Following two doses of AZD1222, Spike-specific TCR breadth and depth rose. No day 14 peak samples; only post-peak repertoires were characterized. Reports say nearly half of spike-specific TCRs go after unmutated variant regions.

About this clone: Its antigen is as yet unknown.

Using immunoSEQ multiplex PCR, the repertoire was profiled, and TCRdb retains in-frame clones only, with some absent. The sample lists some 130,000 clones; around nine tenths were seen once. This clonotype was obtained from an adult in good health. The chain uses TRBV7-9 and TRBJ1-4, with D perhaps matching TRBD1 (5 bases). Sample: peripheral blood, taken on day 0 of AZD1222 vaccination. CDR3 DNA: TGTGCCAGCAGCTTACTGGCCCAGGGTGATGAAAAACTGTTTTTT. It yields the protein CASSLLAQGDEKLFF.